This TCR beta chain derives from a study of T cell repertoires in cytomegalovirus infection. TCRdb itself ran the reads through MiXCR, one entry per CDR3 protein. The table lists approximately 250,000 distinct CDR3 sequences, 22% of them singletons. CDR1 is SEHNR and CDR2 is FQNEAQ in the germline V gene (reference sequence). V gave up 0 bases and J gave up 3 bases; unmatched junction bases: 3. This CDR3 is 15 amino acids long. This clonotype was observed a few times. The chain couples TRBV7-9 to TRBJ1-1, with TRBD1 matching 8 bases. Material: CD8+ T cells from PBMCs. This clonotype was sampled from a human donor in good health (CMV status not recorded). Some clones in this sample may be carry-over from other donors' samples. The CDR3 nucleotides are TGTGCCAGCAGCTTAGCGCAGGGGGCGTACACTGAAGCTTTCTTT. This encodes CASSLAQGAYTEAFF.